This TCR beta chain was identified in a study of blood T cell repertoires in COVID-19. Clones were sequenced by immunoSEQ multiplex PCR, and TCRdb holds only the in-frame ones, with some missing. The sample holds some 150,000 clones, approximately 80% seen once. V lost 3 bases, J lost 7 bases, and 13 bases lay in between. The CDR3 sequence is 13 residues long. Looked up from germline, CDR1 is KGHSH and CDR2 is LQKENI. Specimen: peripheral blood. The rearrangement uses TRBV18 and TRBJ2-7; possibly TRBD1 for D (6 bases). This clonotype was obtained from a man in his sixties with active or convalescent COVID-19. In nucleotides, the CDR3 is TGTGCCAGCTCACCGAAGGGGGATAGGGAGCAGTACTTC. Its protein is CASSPKGDREQYF.